The 8 T cell receptor beta chains below were found in one sample sequenced in a study of blood T cell repertoires in COVID-19. TCRdb's table, derived via immunoSEQ multiplex PCR, lists solely in-frame clones and lacks some. Of 250,000 or so clones in the sample, roughly 84% were seen once. Sequencing was performed on PBMCs or T cells enriched from blood (not recorded which). These receptors originate from a woman between 50 and 59 years old who had been exposed to COVID-19.

This rearrangement joins TRBV5-1 to TRBJ2-1, with 10 bases that match TRBD1. V lost 0 bases and J lost 10; bases outside the gene matches: 4. The CDR3 runs to 14 residues. Germline V lookup: CDR1 SGHRS, CDR2 YFSETQ. The CDR3 protein is CASSLGTGGVEQFF. As DNA, the CDR3 is TGCGCCAGCAGCTTGGGGACAGGGGGGGTCGAGCAGTTCTTC. Filled out from reference TRBV5-1 and TRBJ2-1, the complete variable domain reads KAGVTQTPRYLIKTRGQQVTLSCSPISGHRSVSWYQQTPGQGLQFLFEYFSETQRNKGNFPGRFSGRQFSNSRSEMNVSTLELGDSALYLCASSLGTGGVEQFFGPGTRLTVL.

CDR3 coding DNA: TGTGCCAGCAGTGAAAGCGGGACCCGGGCTAGCGAGCAGTTCTTC. Amino acids: CASSESGTRASEQFF. J is TRBJ2-1 and V is TRBV6-4; 7 bases are a match to TRBD2. CDR1 and CDR2 (germline): MRHNA, SNTAGT. Trimming removed 3 bases from V and 10 bases from J; junction bases left unmatched: 12. This CDR3 is built from 15 residues.

The V and J genes are TRBV19 and TRBJ1-2; D is undetermined. Germline V gene data show CDR1 as LNHDA and CDR2 as SQIVND (reference sequence). The CDR3 runs to 15 residues. V was pared by 5 bases and J by 3 bases, with 16 bases between. This CDR3 reads CASSSGSPPYYGYTF. The DNA of the CDR3 is TGTGCCAGTAGTTCGGGGTCACCACCGTACTATGGCTACACCTTC.

The J gene is TRBJ1-4, the V gene TRBV5-1; 9 nucleotides align to TRBD1. V trimming: 4 bases; J trimming: 5 bases; junction bases outside the gene matches: 9. CDR1 SGHRS and CDR2 YFSETQ come from the germline V gene. The CDR3 totals 16 residues. In DNA form, the CDR3 reads TGCGCCAGCAGCACGATACAGGGGGCCTTCAATGAAAAACTGTTTTTT. Residues: CASSTIQGAFNEKLFF.

V and J are TRBV19 and TRBJ2-5; 9 positions match TRBD2. Looked up from germline, CDR1 is LNHDA and CDR2 is SQIVND (reference sequence). V gave up 6 bases and J gave up 0 bases; unmatched junction bases: 8. The CDR3 has 16 amino acids. DNA for the CDR3: TGTGCCAGTAGGCCTAGCGGGGCCGCGTACCAAGAGACCCAGTACTTC. Protein product: CASRPSGAAYQETQYF.

The rearrangement uses TRBV6-5 and TRBJ2-1, with a possible D match to TRBD1 (5 bases). The ends were cut back, 8 bases at V and 8 bases at J, with 16 bases in the middle. The germline gives CDR1 MNHEY, CDR2 SVGAGI. The CDR3 covers 13 residues. CDR3: CASRGRARDEQFF. In nucleotides, the CDR3 is TGTGCCAGCCGCGGCAGGGCTAGGGATGAGCAGTTCTTC.

V gene TRBV19 combines with J gene TRBJ1-4; 8 nucleotides align to TRBD1. V dropped 5 bases and J dropped 6; count of bases not matched to a gene: 8. This CDR3 comprises 15 residues. Germline V lookup: CDR1 LNHDA, CDR2 SQIVND (reference sequence). The DNA for the CDR3 is TGTGCCAGTAGTCTCCGGACAGGGCATTATGAAAAACTGTTTTTT. Translated: CASSLRTGHYEKLFF.

The chain has TRBV21-1 and TRBJ2-7; the table's TRBD1 call for D was not verified on the DNA. TRBV21-1 is recorded as a pseudogene. CDR3 length: 15 residues. The CDR3 DNA follows: TGTGCCAGCAGCAAACGCCGGGGACATCCCTACGAGCAGTACTTC. Translating it yields CASSKRRGHPYEQYF.